The TCR beta chain described here comes from a study of T cell responses to AZD1222 COVID-19 vaccine. The V gene's germline CDR1 is MDHEN and CDR2 SYDVKM. With 6 bases clipped from V and 8 bases from J, the junction kept 7 bases outside the gene matches. This CDR3 region has 14 residues. Libraries were prepared by immunoSEQ multiplex PCR; TCRdb keeps only in-frame clonotypes and omits some of them. The table shows about 190,000 clones, with more than 80% occurring only once. Overall study results and limits: Only after the peak T cell response were repertoires sampled. The study found Spike-specific TCR breadth and depth rose after two AZD1222 doses. Just a handful of people given AZD1222 tested seropositive at baseline.

As for this clone: The antigen remains undetermined.

V usage is TRBV28 and J usage is TRBJ1-5, with 10 bases matching TRBD1. The sequence was collected from an adult who received the MenACWY meningococcal vaccine as a control. The sequencing here drew on peripheral blood, taken 28 days after the second dose of the MenACWY control vaccine. CDR3 sequence reads: CASRRQGALEPQHF. CDR3 DNA sequence: TGTGCCAGCAGGCGACAGGGGGCCCTGGAGCCCCAGCATTTT.